This T cell receptor (beta chain) was sequenced for a study of blood T cell repertoires in COVID-19 (TCRdb year 2020). Concerning the study at large: Samples covering the acute and convalescent phases of COVID-19 were provided by collaborators in the United States, Italy and Spain. The prospective study material was composed of cDNA or gDNA derived from T cells, B-cell-depleted T cells, or PBMCs. Deeply sampled blood TCRbeta repertoires from subjects exposed to, actively infected with, or recovered from COVID-19 were included in the dataset. The repertoires were made available in a free public database intended to serve as a resource for research on the immune response to SARS-CoV-2. The samples were drawn from the first 160 participants of the ongoing ImmuneRACE study and from roughly 1,300 subjects provided by 6 global collaborators. A de-identified subject ID, COVID-19 status, age in years and sex were almost always included in the sample metadata. Where available, HLA class I and class II types were taken from metadata supplied by the sample provider and were not determined by assay-based typing. The study at large found these results: The amount of clinical and demographic metadata varied by source and participant and was provided uncurated.

On this clone: No antigen is known for it. Nothing much larger sits one base from this clone, and base qualities are not available.

Each collaborating institution followed its own protocols to collect whole blood in K2EDTA tubes. For TCRbeta analysis, collaborators shipped samples as frozen whole blood, isolated PBMCs, or DNA extracted from either of those sample types. TCRbeta CDR3 regions were amplified from genomic DNA using the immunoSEQ Assay, a bias-controlled multiplex PCR. Per the original workflow: Nucleated cell counts per sample were estimated from amplification of reference gene primers within the assay. To quantify the absolute abundance of each unique TCRbeta CDR3 rearrangement, sequence reads were collapsed and filtered. For each sample, productive Simpson clonality was calculated as the square root of Simpson's diversity index across productive rearrangements. TCRdb obtained this table from immuneACCESS and retained in-frame rearrangements with V and J assigned. These tables miss some clones; where compared with another copy, unresolved V genes account for less than half of the shortfall, and the remainder is unexplained. V and J calls and clone size are copied from that table; D and trimming were computed from the DNA. This sample lists some 74,000 clones; around 87% were detected once. The top ten constitute 6.6% of the sample.

From a lookup of the germline V gene, CDR1 and CDR2 are KGHDR and SFDVKD. V is cut by 9 bases and J by 5 bases, and the space between the germline ends is 18 bases. The CDR3 runs 15 residues from the cysteine to the phenylalanine. The sequence is cut down to CDR3 DNA, 45 bases in frame from base 1. The chain is assembled from TRBV24-1 and TRBJ2-2; perhaps TRBD2 is the D gene, with 5 bases matching. This clonotype was obtained from a man aged 50 to 59 with active COVID-19. Sequencing was done on a sample of peripheral blood. The DNA sequence is given as TGTGCCACCGCGGCGGGCACCCGGTGGACCGGGGAGCTGTTTTTT. Protein translation: CATAAGTRWTGELFF.